The 14 T cell receptor beta chains below all came from one sample that was sequenced in a study of spatial heterogeneity in lung cancer. The time point was: sample taken at primary tumor resection. TCRdb re-called the 5' RACE reads through MiXCR, storing one row per CDR3 protein. Found here are some 22,000 distinct CDR3 sequences, over 4.5% of them singletons; the top ten hold about a third. The sample here was PBMCs, taken at surgery. The receptors shown here come from a male donor with early-stage non-small cell lung cancer.

This chain connects TRBV7-9 to TRBJ2-7; D could derive from TRBD1 or TRBD2 (7 bases each). V was cut by 5 bases and J by 7 bases, with 12 bases left in between. Per the germline V gene, CDR1 is SEHNR and CDR2 is FQNEAQ (reference sequence). CDR3 size: 12 residues. The CDR3 DNA is TGTGCCAGCAGCACCAGGGGGGGAGAGCAGTACTTC. As protein: CASSTRGGEQYF. Filled out from reference TRBV7-9 and TRBJ2-7, the complete variable domain reads DTGVSQNPRHKITKRGQNVTFRCDPISEHNRLYWYRQTLGQGPEFLTYFQNEAQLEKSRLLSDRFSAERPKGSFSTLEIQRTEQGDSAMYLCASSTRGGEQYFGPGTRLTVT.

This clonotype was observed many times. V usage is TRBV30 and J usage is TRBJ2-7, with D possibly being TRBD2 (5 bases). Trimming removed 2 bases at V and 1 base at J, with 15 bases between. Germline CDR1 GTSNPN, CDR2 SVGIG (reference sequence). There are 15 residues in the CDR3. The CDR3 is CAWSRGSQKSYEQYF. The CDR3 nucleotides are TGTGCCTGGAGTCGAGGGTCCCAGAAGTCCTACGAGCAGTACTTC.

This clonotype was observed many times. The chain links TRBV19 to TRBJ2-7, with 9 bases aligning to TRBD1. The trim removed 6 bases at V and 3 bases at J, leaving 6 bases unmatched. The CDR3 contains 14 residues. Germline CDR1 reads LNHDA; CDR2 reads SQIVND (reference sequence). CDR3 sequence reads: CASSPTGGYYEQYF. CDR3 DNA: TGTGCCAGTAGCCCGACAGGGGGATACTACGAGCAGTACTTC.

This clonotype came up many times. The chain is built from TRBV3-1 and TRBJ2-1, with 10 bases identical to TRBD2. J lost 9 bases, V lost 3 bases, and 17 bases had no gene match. The CDR3 length is 18 residues. Germline CDR1 reads LGHDT; CDR2 reads YNNKEL (reference sequence). CDR3 bases: TGTGCCAGCAGCCACGAACGGGGCCTAGCGGGGGCCGGAGCTGAGCAGTTCTTC. This translates into CASSHERGLAGAGAEQFF.

This clonotype was seen many times. The chain uses TRBV7-3 and TRBJ2-3; 12 bases line up with TRBD2. Germline V lookup: CDR1 SGHTA, CDR2 FQGTGA. This CDR3 spans 17 amino acids. V trimming: 3 bases; J trimming: 2 bases; junction bases outside the gene matches: 6. CDR3 sequence reads: CASSFQLAGGATDTQYF. The CDR3 coding sequence is TGTGCCAGCAGCTTTCAACTAGCGGGGGGTGCCACAGATACGCAGTATTTT.

This chain uses TRBV4-2 with TRBJ2-3; TRBD1 or TRBD2 may be the D gene (5 bases each). Per germline, CDR1 LGHNA and CDR2 YNFKEQ. CDR3 length: 15 residues. With 4 bases removed from V and 3 bases from J, the gap between germline ends came to 14 bases. DNA of the CDR3: TGTGCCAGCAGCCGGGACCGGGTCACTACAGATACGCAGTATTTT. Protein: CASSRDRVTTDTQYF.

In this sample, this clonotype is medium-sized. The rearrangement joins TRBV5-4 to TRBJ2-4, with 12 bases aligning to TRBD1. The germline V gene encodes CDR1 SGHNT and CDR2 YYREEE (reference sequence). J was trimmed by 9 bases and V by 4 bases; bases with no gene match: 11. This CDR3 contains 16 residues. CDR3 sequence: CASSTGQGALVGIQYF. CDR3 coding DNA: TGTGCCAGCAGCACGGGACAGGGGGCGCTAGTTGGCATTCAGTACTTC.

The chain joins TRBV20-1 to TRBJ2-7; D unclear. Per the germline V gene, CDR1 is DFQATT and CDR2 is SNEGSKA (reference sequence). The V end lost 3 bases, the J end lost 0 bases, and 9 bases lay between the germline ends. The CDR3 loop spans 13 amino acids. The CDR3 protein is CSASYKNSYEQYF. For the CDR3, the DNA is TGCAGTGCTAGTTACAAGAACTCCTACGAGCAGTACTTC.

This clonotype was seen ten or more times. J is TRBJ2-3 and V is TRBV18; the D gene is possibly TRBD1 (5 bases). The CDR3 is 15 residues long. The germline V and J ends were trimmed by 5 bases and 0 bases, with 12 bases remaining between them. Germline CDR1 reads KGHSH; CDR2 reads LQKENI. CDR3 in DNA: TGTGCCAGCTCAGGTCCACAGGCAAGCACAGATACGCAGTATTTT. This translates into CASSGPQASTDTQYF.

V gene TRBV11-2 combines with J gene TRBJ2-7; D may be TRBD1 (6 bases). V lost 5 bases and J 4 bases, leaving 18 bases between the germline ends. CDR3 length: 15 amino acids. The V gene's germline CDR1 is SGHAT and CDR2 FQNNGV. The CDR3 loop is CASSTYREKGYEQYF. CDR3 bases: TGTGCCAGCAGCACCTACAGGGAGAAGGGGTACGAGCAGTACTTC.

This clonotype was observed a handful of times. V is TRBV7-2 and J is TRBJ1-4; tentative D call: TRBD1 (5 bases). Trimming took 4 bases from V and 7 from J, leaving 7 bases between them. The CDR3 sequence is 12 residues long. CDR1 and CDR2 (germline): SGHTA, FQGNSA. The CDR3 coding sequence is TGTGCCAGCAGCTGGGGGGTTGAAAAACTGTTTTTT. Its protein product is CASSWGVEKLFF. The whole variable domain, remainder taken from reference TRBV7-2 and TRBJ1-4, is GAGVSQSPSNKVTEKGKDVELRCDPISGHTALYWYRQSLGQGLEFLIYFQGNSAPDKSGLPSDRFSAERTGGSVSTLTIQRTQQEDSAVYLCASSWGVEKLFFGSGTQLSVL.

This clonotype has ten or more counts. The V call is TRBV7-9, the J call TRBJ2-2; TRBD1 matches at 7 bases. J lost 6 bases, V lost 7 bases, and 2 bases had no gene match. This CDR3 region has 12 residues. CDR1 is SEHNR, CDR2 FQNEAQ, per germline (reference sequence). CDR3 region: CASNQGAGELFF. CDR3 DNA sequence: TGTGCCAGCAACCAGGGGGCCGGGGAGCTGTTTTTT.

This chain connects TRBV19 to TRBJ2-7; 7 bases fit TRBD2. Germline CDR1 LNHDA, CDR2 SQIVND (reference sequence). The CDR3 sequence is 14 residues long. Trimming cost V 6 bases and J 6 bases; bases outside gene matches: 11. The CDR3 loop reads CASRRGRRDGEQYF. The CDR3 bases are TGTGCCAGTAGGCGCGGGAGAAGGGACGGCGAGCAGTACTTC.

This clonotype was counted only a few times. This chain uses TRBV12-3 or TRBV12-4 with TRBJ1-1, with D possibly being TRBD1 (6 bases). The V end lost 4 bases, the J end lost 5 bases, and 11 bases lay between the germline ends. The CDR3 length is 13 residues. The CDR3 sequence is CASSYGGPTEAFF. Here the CDR3 DNA reads TGTGCCAGCAGTTACGGGGGGCCTACTGAAGCTTTCTTT.